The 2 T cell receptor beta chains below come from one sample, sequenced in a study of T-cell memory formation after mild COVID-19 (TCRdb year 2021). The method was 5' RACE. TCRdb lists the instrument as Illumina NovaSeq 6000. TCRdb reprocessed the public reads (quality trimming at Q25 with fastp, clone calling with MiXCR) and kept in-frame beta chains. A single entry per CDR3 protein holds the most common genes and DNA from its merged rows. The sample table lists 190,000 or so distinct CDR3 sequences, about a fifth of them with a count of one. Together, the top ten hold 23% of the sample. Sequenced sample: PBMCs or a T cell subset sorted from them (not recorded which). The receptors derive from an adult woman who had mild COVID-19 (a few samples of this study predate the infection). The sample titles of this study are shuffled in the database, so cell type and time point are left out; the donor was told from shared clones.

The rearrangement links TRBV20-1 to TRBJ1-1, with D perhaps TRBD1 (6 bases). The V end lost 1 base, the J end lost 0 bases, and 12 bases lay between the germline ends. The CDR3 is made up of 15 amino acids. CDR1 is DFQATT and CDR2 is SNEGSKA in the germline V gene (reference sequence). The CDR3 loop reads CSARVGDTVNTEAFF. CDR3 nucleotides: TGCAGTGCTAGAGTTGGGGACACCGTGAACACTGAAGCTTTCTTT.

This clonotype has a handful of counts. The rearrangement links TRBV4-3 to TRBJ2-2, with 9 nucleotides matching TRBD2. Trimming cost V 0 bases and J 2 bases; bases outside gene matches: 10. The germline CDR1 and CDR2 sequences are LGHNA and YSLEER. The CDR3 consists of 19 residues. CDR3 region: CASSQDLAGEIFNTGELFF. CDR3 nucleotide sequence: TGCGCCAGCAGCCAAGATTTAGCGGGAGAAATCTTTAACACCGGGGAGCTGTTTTTT.